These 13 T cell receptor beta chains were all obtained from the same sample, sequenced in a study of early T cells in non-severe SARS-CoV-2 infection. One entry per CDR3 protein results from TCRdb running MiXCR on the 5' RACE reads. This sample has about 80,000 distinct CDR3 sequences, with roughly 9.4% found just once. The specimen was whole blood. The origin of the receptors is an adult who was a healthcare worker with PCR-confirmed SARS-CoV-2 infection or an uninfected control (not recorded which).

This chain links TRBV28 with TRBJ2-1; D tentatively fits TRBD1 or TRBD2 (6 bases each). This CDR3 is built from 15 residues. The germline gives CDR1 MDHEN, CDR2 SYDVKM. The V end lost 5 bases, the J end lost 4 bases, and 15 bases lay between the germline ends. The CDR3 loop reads CASSPLGGGYNEQFF. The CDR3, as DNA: TGTGCCAGCAGTCCCCTAGGGGGAGGTTACAATGAGCAGTTCTTC.

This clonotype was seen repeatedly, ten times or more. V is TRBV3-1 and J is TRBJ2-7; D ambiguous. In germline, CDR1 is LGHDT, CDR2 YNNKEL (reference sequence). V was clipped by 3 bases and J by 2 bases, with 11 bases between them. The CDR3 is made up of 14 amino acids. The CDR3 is CASSHGNIAYEQYF. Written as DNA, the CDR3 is TGTGCCAGCAGCCATGGGAACATAGCCTACGAGCAGTACTTC.

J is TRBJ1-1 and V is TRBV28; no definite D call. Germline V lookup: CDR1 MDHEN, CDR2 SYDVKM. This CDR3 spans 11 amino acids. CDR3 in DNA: TGTGTAACCAGGATGAACACTGAAGCTTTCTTT. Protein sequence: CVTRMNTEAFF. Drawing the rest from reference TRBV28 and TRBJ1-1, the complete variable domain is DVKVTQSSRYLVKRTGEKVFLECVQDMDHENMFWYRQDPGLGLRLIYFSYDVKMKEKGDIPEGYSVSREKKERFSLILESASTNQTSMYLCVTRMNTEAFFGQGTRLTVV.

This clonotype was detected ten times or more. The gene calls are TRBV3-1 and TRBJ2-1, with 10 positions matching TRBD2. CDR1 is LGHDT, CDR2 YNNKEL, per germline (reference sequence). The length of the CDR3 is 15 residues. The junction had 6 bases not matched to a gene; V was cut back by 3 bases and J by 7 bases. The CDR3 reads CASSHYPSGGNEQFF. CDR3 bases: TGTGCCAGCAGCCATTATCCTAGCGGGGGAAATGAGCAGTTCTTC.

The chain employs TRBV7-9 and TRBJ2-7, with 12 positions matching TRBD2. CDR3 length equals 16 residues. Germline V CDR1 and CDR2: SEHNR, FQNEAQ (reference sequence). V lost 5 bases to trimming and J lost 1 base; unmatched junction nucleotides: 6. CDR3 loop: CASSPGLAGGSYEQYF. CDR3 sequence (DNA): TGTGCCAGCAGCCCGGGACTAGCGGGCGGGTCCTACGAGCAGTACTTC.

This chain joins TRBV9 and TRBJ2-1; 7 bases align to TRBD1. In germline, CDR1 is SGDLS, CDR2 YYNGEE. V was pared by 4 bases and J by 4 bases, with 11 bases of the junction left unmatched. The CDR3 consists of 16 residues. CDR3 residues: CASSSRDREPYNEQFF. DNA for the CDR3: TGTGCCAGCAGCAGCCGGGACAGAGAACCTTACAATGAGCAGTTCTTC.

CDR3 sequence reads: CASSPALGETQYF. DNA of the CDR3: TGTGCCAGCAGCCCTGCGCTCGGAGAGACCCAGTACTTC. This chain uses TRBV9 with TRBJ2-5; D unresolved. Germline CDR1 is SGDLS and CDR2 is YYNGEE. CDR3 length equals 13 residues. Trimming took off 4 bases at V and 4 bases at J, with 11 bases between the two ends.

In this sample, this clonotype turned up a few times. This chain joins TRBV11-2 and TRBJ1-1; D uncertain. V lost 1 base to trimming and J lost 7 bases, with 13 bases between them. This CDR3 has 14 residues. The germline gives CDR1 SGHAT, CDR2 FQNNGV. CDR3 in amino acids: CASSLVGYALEAFF. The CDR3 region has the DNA TGTGCCAGCAGCTTAGTGGGTTACGCCCTTGAAGCTTTCTTT.

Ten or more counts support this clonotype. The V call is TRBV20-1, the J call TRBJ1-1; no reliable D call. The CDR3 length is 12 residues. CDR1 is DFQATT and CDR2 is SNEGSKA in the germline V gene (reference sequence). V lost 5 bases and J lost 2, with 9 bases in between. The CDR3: CSAVHGNTEAFF. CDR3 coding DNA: TGCAGTGCTGTTCATGGTAACACTGAAGCTTTCTTT.

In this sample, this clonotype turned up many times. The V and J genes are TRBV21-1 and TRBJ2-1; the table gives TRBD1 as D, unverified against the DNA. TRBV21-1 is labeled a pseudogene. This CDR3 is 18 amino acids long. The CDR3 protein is CASSPRGTGSLSYNEQFF. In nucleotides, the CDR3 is TGTGCCAGCAGCCCCCGAGGGACAGGCTCCCTCTCCTACAATGAGCAGTTCTTC.

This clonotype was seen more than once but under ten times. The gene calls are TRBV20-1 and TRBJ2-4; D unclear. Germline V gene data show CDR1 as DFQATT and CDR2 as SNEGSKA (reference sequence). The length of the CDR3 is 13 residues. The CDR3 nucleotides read TGCAGCGCCGCCGAGATAGCCAAAAACATTCAGTACTTC. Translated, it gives CSAAEIAKNIQYF.

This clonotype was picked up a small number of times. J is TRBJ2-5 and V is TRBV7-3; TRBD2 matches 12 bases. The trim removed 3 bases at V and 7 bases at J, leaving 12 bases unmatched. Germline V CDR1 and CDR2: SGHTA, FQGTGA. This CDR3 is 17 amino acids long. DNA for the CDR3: TGTGCCAGCAGCTTGTCTGCTTCTAGCGGGAGGGCCGGGACCCAGTACTTC. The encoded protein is CASSLSASSGRAGTQYF.

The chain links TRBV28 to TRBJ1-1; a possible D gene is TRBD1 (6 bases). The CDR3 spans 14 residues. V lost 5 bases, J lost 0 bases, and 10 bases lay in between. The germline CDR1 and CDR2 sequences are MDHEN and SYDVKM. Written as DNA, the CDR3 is TGTGCCAGCAGTACCTGGACAGTGAACACTGAAGCTTTCTTT. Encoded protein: CASSTWTVNTEAFF.